This T cell receptor (beta chain) is from a study of blood T cell repertoires in COVID-19. V lost 11 bases and J lost 2, with 16 bases in between. This CDR3 region has 13 residues. Original data processing: Estimates of nucleated cell counts were drawn from the amplification of reference gene primers. Clones were read by immunoSEQ multiplex PCR, and TCRdb kept only the in-frame ones, dropping some. V and J calls and clone size are as listed in that table; D and trimming were resolved from the DNA. In the table there are roughly 140,000 clones, around 85% of which are singletons. The chain uses TRBV12-3 or TRBV12-4 and TRBJ2-7; tentative D call: TRBD2 (6 bases). This receptor was identified in a woman between 70 and 85 years old with acute or convalescent COVID-19. The sequenced sample was peripheral blood. CDR3 loop: CACSKEGPYEQYV. CDR3 sequence (DNA): TGTGCCTGTTCTAAGGAGGGCCCCTACGAGCAGTACGTC.